The subject of this entry is one TCR beta chain. This clonotype was observed many times. No cognate antigen has been identified for it. No much larger clone is present one base from it, and per-base qualities are unavailable. Libraries were built with RACE. TCRdb names NextSeq 500 as the instrument used. During library preparation, unique molecular identifiers were attached to individual cDNA molecules so that TCRs could be counted quantitatively and reproducibly. For every blood RNA sample, sequencing covered both the TCR alpha and TCR beta chains. From the authors' description of their analysis: Samples had a median of roughly 98,000 TCRs, with a range from roughly 20,000 to 690,600. The Decombinator software suite was used to annotate V, J and CDR3 in the TCR reads. Every sample was subsampled to the same number of TCRs (28,000) for the PS versus PT1 abundance plots. TCRs were defined as expanded if absent before sensitization and observed at least eight times at the 2-week time point. The raw public reads went through TCRdb reprocessing: fastp at Q25, MiXCR clone calling, in-frame beta chains kept. CDR3 protein duplicates are merged, each entry listing the most common genes and DNA. None of the V and J calls come from the authors' own analysis; TCRdb made them. The sample table shows more than 85,000 distinct CDR3 sequences, and 8.5% are seen once. The ten largest clones capture 2% to 3% of the sample.

What the time point label conveys for this sample: pre-sensitization, week 0. The treatment or condition label, read with the paper, signifies: therapeutic diphenylcyclopropenone sensitization with weekly scalp DPC. At every patch-test visit, the blood draw took place before the patch test was put on. Eligible patients were aged 18 to 70, diagnosed with alopecia, deemed suitable for DPC therapy, and excluded if pregnant. Total RNA was extracted from unfractionated whole blood that had been collected in Tempus Blood RNA tubes. This entry belongs to a study of human T cells and chemical hapten exposure (dated by TCRdb to the early 2020s). At the level of the whole study: For sensitization, 2% DPC in acetone was applied to a roughly 2 cm by roughly 2 cm area of upper inner arm skin. Nearly 30 alopecia patients gave blood for TCR sequencing at one to four time points (pre-sensitization, 2, 6 and 24 weeks). Patch testing was done on the upper back using Finn chambers containing 0.01% DPC, and results were scored after 6 days according to International Contact Dermatitis Research Group standards. The study tracked peripheral blood TCR repertoire changes in vivo during primary and secondary sensitization to the hapten diphenylcyclopropenone (DPC) in alopecia patients. Blood samples were taken from patients before sensitization (week 0) and then at 2, 6 and about 24 weeks after DPC sensitization. Libraries were combined into a pool for sequencing, and differences in TCR yield between samples came mainly from small differences in library volumes within the pool. Most of the patients in the cohort were female, and the cohort covered alopecia areata with under or over 50% scalp involvement, alopecia totalis and alopecia universalis. Patients additionally received weekly therapeutic DPC doses to the scalp throughout the approximately 22-week study period. Here is what the overall study found, with its caveats: The number of PT1 expanded TCRs positively correlated with patch test score, significant at thresholds 8, 16 and 32 but not 4. Significantly more large CDR3 similarity clusters were formed by expanded TCRs than by pre-sensitization or healthy control sets, consistent with antigen-driven responses. Alopecia, a presumed autoimmune disease, was present in all patients, so the immune response of the patients might differ from that of healthy individuals. No change with DPC sensitization was found in the number of TCRs above 1 in 1000 frequency, and no evidence of global repertoire structure alterations was found. After repeated subsampling, the strength of the expansion versus patch-test correlation and the threshold at which it became significant changed.

The source is a man between 35 and 55 years old with alopecia areata. Some clones in this sample may be carry-over from other donors' samples. Sequencing was performed on whole blood, taken in connection with sensitization to the hapten diphenylcyclopropenone (DPC).

The DNA sequence reads TGTGCCAGCAGCTCCTACGGGGGATTCAATGAGCAGTTCTTC. Protein translation: CASSSYGGFNEQFF. The receptor chain draws on TRBV11-3 and TRBJ2-1; the D gene is perhaps TRBD2, from 6 matching bases. The germline V gene provides CDR1 SGHNT and CDR2 YENEEA. The trim is 4 bases for V and 6 bases for J, with a gap of 13 bases between the germline ends. The CDR3, cysteine through phenylalanine, is 14 amino acids long. The CDR3 DNA has 42 bases and is translated from base 1.